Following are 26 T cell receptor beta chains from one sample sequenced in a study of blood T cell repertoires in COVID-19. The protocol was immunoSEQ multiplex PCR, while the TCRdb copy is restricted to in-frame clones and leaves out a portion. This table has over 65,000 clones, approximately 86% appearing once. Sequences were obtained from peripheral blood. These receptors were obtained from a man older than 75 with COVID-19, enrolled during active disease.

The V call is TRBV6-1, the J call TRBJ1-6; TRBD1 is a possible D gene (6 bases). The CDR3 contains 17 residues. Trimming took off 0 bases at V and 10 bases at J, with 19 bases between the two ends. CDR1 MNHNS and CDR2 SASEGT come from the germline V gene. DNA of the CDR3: TGTGCCAGCAGTGAAGCGCTCTTAACTACAGGGAAATCACCCCTCCACTTT. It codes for CASSEALLTTGKSPLHF.

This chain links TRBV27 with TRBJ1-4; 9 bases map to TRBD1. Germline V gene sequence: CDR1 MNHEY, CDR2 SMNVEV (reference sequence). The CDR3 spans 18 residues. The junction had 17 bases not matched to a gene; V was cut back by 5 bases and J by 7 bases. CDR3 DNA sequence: TGTGCCAGCAGTGATCTCCTAATCGGGACAGGGTTAGGTGAAAAACTGTTTTTT. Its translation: CASSDLLIGTGLGEKLFF.

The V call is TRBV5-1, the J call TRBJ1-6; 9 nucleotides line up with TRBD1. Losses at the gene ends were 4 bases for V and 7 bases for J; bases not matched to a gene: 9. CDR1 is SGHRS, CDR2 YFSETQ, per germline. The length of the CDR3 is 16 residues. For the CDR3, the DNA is TGCGCCAGCAGCCCGACCGGGGGACAGGGAAATTCACCCCTCCACTTT. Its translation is CASSPTGGQGNSPLHF.

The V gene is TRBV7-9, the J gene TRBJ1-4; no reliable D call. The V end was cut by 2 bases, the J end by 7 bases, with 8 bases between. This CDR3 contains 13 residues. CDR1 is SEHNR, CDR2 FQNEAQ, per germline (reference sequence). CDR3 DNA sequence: TGTGCCAGCAGCTTATTGGAGAGTGAAAAACTGTTTTTT. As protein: CASSLLESEKLFF.

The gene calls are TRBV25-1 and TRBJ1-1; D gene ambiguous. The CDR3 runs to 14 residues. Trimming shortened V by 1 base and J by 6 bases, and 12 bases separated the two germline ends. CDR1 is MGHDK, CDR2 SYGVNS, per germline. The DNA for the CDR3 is TGTGCCAGCAGTGAATTCTGGGGAGCTCCTGAAGCTTTCTTT. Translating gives CASSEFWGAPEAFF.

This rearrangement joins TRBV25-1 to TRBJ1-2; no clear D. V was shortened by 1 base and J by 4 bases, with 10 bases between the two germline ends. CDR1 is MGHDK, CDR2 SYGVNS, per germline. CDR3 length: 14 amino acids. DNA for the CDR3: TGTGCCAGCAGTGAATCTGGCCGAGGCTATGGCTACACCTTC. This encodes CASSESGRGYGYTF.

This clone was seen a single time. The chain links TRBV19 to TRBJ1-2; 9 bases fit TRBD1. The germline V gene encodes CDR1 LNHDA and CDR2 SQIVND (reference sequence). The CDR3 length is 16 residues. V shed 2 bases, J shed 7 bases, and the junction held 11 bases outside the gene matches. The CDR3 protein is CASSILLDRGAGGYTF. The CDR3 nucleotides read TGTGCCAGTAGTATATTGCTCGACAGGGGGGCTGGTGGCTACACCTTC.

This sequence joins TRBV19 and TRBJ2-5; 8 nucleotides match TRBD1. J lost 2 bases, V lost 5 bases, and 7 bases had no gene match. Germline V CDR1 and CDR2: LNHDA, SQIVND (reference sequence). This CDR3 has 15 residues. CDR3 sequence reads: CASSPPGQAQETQYF. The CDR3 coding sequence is TGTGCCAGTAGTCCTCCGGGACAGGCTCAAGAGACCCAGTACTTC.

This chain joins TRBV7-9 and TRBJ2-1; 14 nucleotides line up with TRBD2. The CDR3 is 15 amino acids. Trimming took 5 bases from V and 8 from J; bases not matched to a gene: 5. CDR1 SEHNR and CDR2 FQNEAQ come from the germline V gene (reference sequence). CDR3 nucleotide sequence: TGTGCCAGCAGCCTCCCGGGACTAGCGGGGGATGAGCAGTTCTTC. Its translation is CASSLPGLAGDEQFF. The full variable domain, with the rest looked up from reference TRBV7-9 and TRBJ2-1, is DTGVSQNPRHKITKRGQNVTFRCDPISEHNRLYWYRQTLGQGPEFLTYFQNEAQLEKSRLLSDRFSAERPKGSFSTLEIQRTEQGDSAMYLCASSLPGLAGDEQFFGPGTRLTVL.

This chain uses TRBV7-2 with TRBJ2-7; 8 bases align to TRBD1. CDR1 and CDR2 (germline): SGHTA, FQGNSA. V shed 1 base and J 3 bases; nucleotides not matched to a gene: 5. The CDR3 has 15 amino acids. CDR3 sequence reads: CASSLDPGTGYEQYF. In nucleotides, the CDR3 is TGTGCCAGCAGCTTAGACCCCGGGACAGGCTACGAGCAGTACTTC. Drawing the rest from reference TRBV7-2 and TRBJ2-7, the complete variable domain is GAGVSQSPSNKVTEKGKDVELRCDPISGHTALYWYRQSLGQGLEFLIYFQGNSAPDKSGLPSDRFSAERTGGSVSTLTIQRTQQEDSAVYLCASSLDPGTGYEQYFGPGTRLTVT.

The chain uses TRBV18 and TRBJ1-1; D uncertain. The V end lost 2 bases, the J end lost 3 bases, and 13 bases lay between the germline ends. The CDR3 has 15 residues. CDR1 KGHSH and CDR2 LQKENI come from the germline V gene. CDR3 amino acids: CASSPTYRGDTEAFF. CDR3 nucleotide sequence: TGTGCCAGCTCACCAACCTACCGAGGAGACACTGAAGCTTTCTTT.

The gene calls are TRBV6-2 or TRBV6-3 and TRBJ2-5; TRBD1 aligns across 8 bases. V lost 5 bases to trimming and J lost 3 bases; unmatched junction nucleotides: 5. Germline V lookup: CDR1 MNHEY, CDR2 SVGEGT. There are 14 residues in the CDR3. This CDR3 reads CASSKDRVEETQYF. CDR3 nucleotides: TGTGCCAGCAGTAAGGACAGGGTGGAAGAGACCCAGTACTTC.

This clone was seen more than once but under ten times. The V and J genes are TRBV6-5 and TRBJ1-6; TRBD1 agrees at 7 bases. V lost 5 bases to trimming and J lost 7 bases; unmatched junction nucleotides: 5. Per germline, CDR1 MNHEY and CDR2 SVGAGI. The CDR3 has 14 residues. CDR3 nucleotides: TGTGCCAGCAGTCGAACAGGGGTCAATTCACCCCTCCACTTT. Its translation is CASSRTGVNSPLHF.

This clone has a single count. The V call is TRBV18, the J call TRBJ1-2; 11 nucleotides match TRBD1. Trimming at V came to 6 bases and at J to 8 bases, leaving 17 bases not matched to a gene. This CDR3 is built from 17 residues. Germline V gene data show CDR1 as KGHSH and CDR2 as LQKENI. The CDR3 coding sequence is TGTGCCAGCTCGACGCCGGGACAGGGGGTTTCCACCTGGGGCTACACCTTC. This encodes CASSTPGQGVSTWGYTF. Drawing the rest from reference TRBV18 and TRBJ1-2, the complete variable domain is NAGVMQNPRHLVRRRGQEARLRCSPMKGHSHVYWYRQLPEEGLKFMVYLQKENIIDESGMPKERFSAEFPKEGPSILRIQQVVRGDSAAYFCASSTPGQGVSTWGYTFGSGTRLTVV.

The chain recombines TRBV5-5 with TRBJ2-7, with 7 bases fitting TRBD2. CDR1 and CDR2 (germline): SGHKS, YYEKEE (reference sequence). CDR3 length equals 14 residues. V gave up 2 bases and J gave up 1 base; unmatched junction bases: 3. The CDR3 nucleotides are TGTGCCAGCAGCTTTGGGGGGGATTCCTACGAGCAGTACTTC. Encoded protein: CASSFGGDSYEQYF.

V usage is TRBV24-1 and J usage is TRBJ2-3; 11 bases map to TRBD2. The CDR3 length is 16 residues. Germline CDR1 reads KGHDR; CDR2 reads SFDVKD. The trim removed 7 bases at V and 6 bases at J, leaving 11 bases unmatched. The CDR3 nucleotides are TGTGCCACCAGCTACACTAGCGGGGGTCTTAGGGATACGCAGTATTTT. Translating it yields CATSYTSGGLRDTQYF.

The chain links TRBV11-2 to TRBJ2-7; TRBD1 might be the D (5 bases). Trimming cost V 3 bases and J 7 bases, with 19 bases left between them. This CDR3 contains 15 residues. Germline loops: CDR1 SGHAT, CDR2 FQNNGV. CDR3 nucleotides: TGTGCCAGCAGCTTTAGGGGCAGAGGACGAGTGGAGCAGTACTTC. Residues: CASSFRGRGRVEQYF.

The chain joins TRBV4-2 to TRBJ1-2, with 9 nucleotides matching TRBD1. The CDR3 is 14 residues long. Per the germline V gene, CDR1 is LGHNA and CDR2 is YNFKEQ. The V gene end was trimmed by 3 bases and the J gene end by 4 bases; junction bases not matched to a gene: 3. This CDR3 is CASSQSGQGYGYTF. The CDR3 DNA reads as TGTGCCAGCAGCCAGTCGGGACAGGGCTATGGCTACACCTTC.

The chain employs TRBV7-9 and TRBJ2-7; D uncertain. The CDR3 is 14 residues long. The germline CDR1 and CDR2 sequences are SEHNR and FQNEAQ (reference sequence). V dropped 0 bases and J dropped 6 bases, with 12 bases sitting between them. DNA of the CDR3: TGTGCCAGCAGCTTAGCGTCCCAGGTCTCCGAGCAGTACTTC. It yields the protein CASSLASQVSEQYF.

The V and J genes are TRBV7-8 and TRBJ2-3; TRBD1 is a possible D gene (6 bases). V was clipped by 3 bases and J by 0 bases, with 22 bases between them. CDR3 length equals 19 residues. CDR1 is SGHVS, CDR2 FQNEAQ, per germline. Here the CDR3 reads CASSFRWTEPSSSTDTQYF. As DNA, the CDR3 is TGTGCCAGCAGCTTCCGGTGGACAGAACCCTCATCTAGCACAGATACGCAGTATTTT.

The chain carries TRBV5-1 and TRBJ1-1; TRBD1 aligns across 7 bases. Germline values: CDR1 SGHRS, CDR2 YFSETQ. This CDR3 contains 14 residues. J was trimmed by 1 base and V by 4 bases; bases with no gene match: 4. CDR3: CASSEQGWNTEAFF. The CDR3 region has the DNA TGCGCCAGCAGCGAACAGGGGTGGAACACTGAAGCTTTCTTT.

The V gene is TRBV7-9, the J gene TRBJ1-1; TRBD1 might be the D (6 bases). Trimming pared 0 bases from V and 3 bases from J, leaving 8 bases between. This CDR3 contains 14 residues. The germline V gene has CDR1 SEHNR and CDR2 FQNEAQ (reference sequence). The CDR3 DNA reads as TGTGCCAGCAGCTTAGCGGGACAAGACACTGAAGCTTTCTTT. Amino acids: CASSLAGQDTEAFF. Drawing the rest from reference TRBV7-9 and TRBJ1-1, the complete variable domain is DTGVSQNPRHKITKRGQNVTFRCDPISEHNRLYWYRQTLGQGPEFLTYFQNEAQLEKSRLLSDRFSAERPKGSFSTLEIQRTEQGDSAMYLCASSLAGQDTEAFFGQGTRLTVV.

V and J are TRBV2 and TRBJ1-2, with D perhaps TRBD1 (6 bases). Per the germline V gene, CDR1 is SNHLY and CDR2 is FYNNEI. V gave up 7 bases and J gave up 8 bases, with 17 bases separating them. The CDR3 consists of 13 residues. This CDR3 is CASTSAGGEGYTF. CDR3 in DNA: TGTGCCAGCACCTCGGCGGGGGGCGAAGGCTACACCTTC.

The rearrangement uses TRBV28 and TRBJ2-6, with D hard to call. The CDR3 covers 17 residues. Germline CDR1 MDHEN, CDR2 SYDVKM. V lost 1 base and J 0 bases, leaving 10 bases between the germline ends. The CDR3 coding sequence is TGTGCCAGCAGTTTATCCCAGGCATACTCTGGGGCCAACGTCCTGACTTTC. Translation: CASSLSQAYSGANVLTF.

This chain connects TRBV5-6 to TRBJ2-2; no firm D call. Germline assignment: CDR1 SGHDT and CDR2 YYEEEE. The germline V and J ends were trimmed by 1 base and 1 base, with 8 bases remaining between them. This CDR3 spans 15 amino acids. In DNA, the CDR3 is TGTGCCAGCAGCTTGTGGGCTGGGAACACCGGGGAGCTGTTTTTT. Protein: CASSLWAGNTGELFF.

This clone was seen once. CDR3 bases: TGTGCTAGTGGGAAAGGGACATATACGCAGTATTTT. Its protein is CASGKGTYTQYF. This chain uses TRBV12-5 with TRBJ2-3; the D gene is possibly TRBD1 (6 bases). The CDR3 totals 12 residues. Trimming removed 6 bases at V and 7 bases at J, with 11 bases between. Germline V gene sequence: CDR1 LGHNT, CDR2 FRNRAP. Based on the CDR3 plus reference TRBV12-5 and TRBJ2-3, the full variable domain is DARVTQTPRHKVTEMGQEVTMRCQPILGHNTVFWYRQTMMQGLELLAYFRNRAPLDDSGMPKDRFSAEMPDATLATLKIQPSEPRDSAVYFCASGKGTYTQYFGPGTRLTVL.